The T cell receptor (beta chain) under discussion was sequenced for a study of metastatic and nonmetastatic thyroid tumors. The overall study: Across peripheral blood and tumor or nodule tissue samples taken from malignant and benign thyroid patients, the repertoires were compared with one another.

Study observations and caveats: According to reports, the diversity of TCR beta was significantly higher in malignant thyroid tumors than in benign nodules, and this held in both blood and tumor samples.

Patients underwent thyroid surgery, and none had received any treatment before it. Using MiXCR, TCRdb re-called clones from the PCR reads. The sample has tens of thousands of clones; 25% to 30% are singletons. There are many counts of this clone. What it binds is not known. At the DNA level, this CDR3 is encoded by other sequences in the same sample as well. The receptor's source is a female donor with papillary thyroid cancer or a benign thyroid nodule (not recorded which). Some clones in this sample may be carry-over from other donors' samples. The sequenced sample was blood.

CDR3 amino acids: CASKSSGGASTNEKLFF. As DNA, the CDR3 is TGCGCCAGCAAGTCGTCAGGGGGCGCCAGTACTAATGAAAAACTGTTTTTT. The genes are TRBV5-1 and TRBJ1-4, with 8 bases aligning to TRBD1. This CDR3 has 17 amino acids. V trimming: 6 bases; J trimming: 2 bases; junction bases outside the gene matches: 12. CDR1 and CDR2 from the germline V gene are SGHRS and YFSETQ.